This TCR beta chain was retrieved from a study of cytomegalovirus exposure and HLA in healthy donors. This table comes from immunoSEQ multiplex PCR, and its TCRdb copy is limited to in-frame clones, with some not included. The data show 75,000 to 90,000 clones, 95% seen once. Study-wide results and caveats: The finding came from a later analysis; first-cohort TCR clusters tended to co-occur in the approximately 120 validation repertoires.

V was pared by 5 bases and J by 6 bases, with 14 bases between. The CDR3 spans 12 residues. Germline V CDR1 and CDR2: GTSNPN, SVGIG (reference sequence). On this clone itself: What it binds is unknown.

This TCR derives from a woman aged 18-35 years in good health and CMV-seronegative. The chain carries TRBV30 and TRBJ2-7; tentatively, D is TRBD1 (5 bases). Sequenced material: PBMCs. This CDR3 reads CAWDRGPLEQYF. The CDR3 nucleotides read TGTGCCTGGGACAGAGGCCCTCTCGAGCAGTACTTC.